This T cell receptor (beta chain) was observed in a study of T cells in Graves' hyperthyroidism and ophthalmopathy. The CDR3 regions of TCR beta were amplified from RNA transcripts. When the TCR CDR3 underwent first-round RT-PCR, the HTBI primer set was used. TCRdb reprocessed the multiplex PCR reads via MiXCR and lists one record per CDR3 protein. The profile covers more than 550,000 distinct CDR3 sequences, with 40% to 55% appearing a single time and about 7% taken by the ten largest. Trimming removed 3 bases from V and 3 bases from J, with 8 bases in between. From germline, CDR1 is LNHNV and CDR2 YYDKDF (reference sequence). The CDR3 sequence is 13 residues long. This clonotype was counted once. In making diagnoses, clinical symptoms, serum thyroxine and TRAb, thyroid ultrasound and orbital computed tomography were all used.

Sequencing was done on a sample of peripheral blood or thyroid tissue (not recorded which). The chain is built from TRBV15 and TRBJ1-2; D is undetermined. This receptor was taken from an adult man with Graves' disease, either hyperthyroidism or ophthalmopathy (not recorded which). This CDR3 is CATSRDGDYGYTF. The DNA for the CDR3 is TGTGCCACCAGCAGGGACGGGGACTATGGCTACACCTTC.